This T cell receptor (beta chain) derives from a study of T cell responses to AZD1222 COVID-19 vaccine. Libraries were prepared by immunoSEQ multiplex PCR; TCRdb keeps only in-frame clonotypes and omits some of them. This table holds about 260,000 clones, approximately 93% found once. This CDR3 is 15 amino acids long. Germline CDR1 and CDR2: SGHRS and YFSETQ. J lost 0 bases, V lost 4 bases, and 7 bases had no gene match. This clonotype was sampled from an adult in good health. Sequenced material: peripheral blood, taken on day 0 of AZD1222 vaccination. V gene TRBV5-1 combines with J gene TRBJ2-7; the match to TRBD1 covers 7 bases. The chain's CDR3 is CASSRDSLSSYEQYF. The CDR3 nucleotides read TGCGCCAGCAGCCGGGACAGCCTTAGCTCCTACGAGCAGTACTTC.